This T cell receptor beta chain was found in a study of graft-versus-host responses after intestinal transplantation. On the study more broadly: Anti-thymocyte globulin was used for induction in all recipients, who then took tacrolimus and steroids for approximately 3 years.

The study's findings and limits: Levels of circulating GvH clones at their peak were associated with early post-transplant HvG declines.

J was trimmed by 2 bases and V by 5 bases; bases with no gene match: 2. This CDR3 has 14 residues. Germline CDR1 and CDR2: SGHTA and FQGTGA. Remarks on this clone: Its cognate antigen is unknown.

This table comes from immunoSEQ multiplex PCR, and its TCRdb copy is limited to in-frame clones, with some not included. The table includes about 86,000 clones, about nine tenths detected once. The clonotype comes from a human donor who was the organ donor for an intestinal transplant. The V gene is TRBV7-3, the J gene TRBJ2-2; 7 nucleotides agree with TRBD1. Sequencing used unstimulated CD4+ T cells sorted from spleen or lymph node cells, obtained before transplant. The CDR3 sequence is CASSGTDNTGELFF. The CDR3 DNA reads as TGTGCCAGCAGCGGGACAGATAACACCGGGGAGCTGTTTTTT. The full variable domain, in which reference TRBV7-3 and TRBJ2-2 provide the parts outside the CDR3, is GAGVSQTPSNKVTEKGKYVELRCDPISGHTALYWYRQSLGQGPEFLIYFQGTGAADDSGLPNDRFFAVRPEGSVSTLKIQRTERGDSAVYLCASSGTDNTGELFFGEGSRLTVL.